This TCR beta chain emerged from a study of shared clonotypes between healthy human individuals. Study information: Donors had three CD4 naive, three CD4 memory, two CD8 naive and one CD8 memory plate apiece.

The V and J ends lost 6 bases and 2 bases respectively, with 23 bases between them. Germline V gene lookup returns CDR1 SQVTM and CDR2 ANQGSEA. The CDR3 has 16 residues. At the deep level, the assay was run. Profiling relied on immunoSEQ multiplex PCR, and the TCRdb table lists in-frame clones only, not all of them. The repertoire consists of some 2,400,000 clones, with approximately 94% occurring once and the leading ten covering approximately 0.13%. CD45RA-negative memory and CD45RA+ naive subsets were split from the CD4+ cells. The chain couples TRBV29-1 to TRBJ2-7; tentatively, D is TRBD1 (6 bases). The sample was naive CD4+ T cells sorted from blood. Sample subset: CD45RA+ positively selected. This TCR was sampled from a man aged 18 to 29 in good health. CDR3 in amino acids: CSVEADRSQNPYEQYF. DNA for the CDR3: TGCAGCGTGGAGGCCGACAGGTCCCAAAATCCCTACGAGCAGTACTTC.